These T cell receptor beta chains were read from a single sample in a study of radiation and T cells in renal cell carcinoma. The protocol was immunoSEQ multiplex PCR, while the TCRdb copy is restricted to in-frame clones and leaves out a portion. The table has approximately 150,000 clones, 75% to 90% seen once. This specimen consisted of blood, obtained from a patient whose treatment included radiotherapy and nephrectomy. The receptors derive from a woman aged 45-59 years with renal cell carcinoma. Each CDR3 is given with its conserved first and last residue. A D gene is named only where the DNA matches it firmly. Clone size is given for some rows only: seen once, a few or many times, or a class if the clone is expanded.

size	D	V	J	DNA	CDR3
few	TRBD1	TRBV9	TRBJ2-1	TGTGCCAGCAGCGTAGTGACAGGGAGTAGTGAGCAGTTCTTC	CASSVVTGSSEQFF
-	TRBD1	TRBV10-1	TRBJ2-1	TGCGCCAGCAGGGCGGGACAGGGGGCCTATGAGCAGTTCTTC	CASRAGQGAYEQFF
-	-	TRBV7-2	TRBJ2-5	TGTGCCAGCAGCCCCATTGCGGCAGGGTCCCAAGAGACCCAGTACTTC	CASSPIAAGSQETQYF
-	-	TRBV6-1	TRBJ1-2	TGTGCCAGCAGCCTCCAGGGCGGGGGGAATGGCTACACCTTC	CASSLQGGGNGYTF
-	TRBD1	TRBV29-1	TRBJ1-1	TGCAGCGGGACCCCGGACAGGGGCACTGAAGCTTTCTTT	CSGTPDRGTEAFF
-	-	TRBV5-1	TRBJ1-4	TGCGCCAGCAGCTCCCTCGGGGGGGAACAAGCAACTAATGAAAAACTGTTTTTT	CASSSLGGEQATNEKLFF
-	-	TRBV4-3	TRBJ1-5	TGCGCCAGCAGCCAAGATATCCTCTGGCGGGAGGTGCGGCCCCAGCATTTT	CASSQDILWREVRPQHF
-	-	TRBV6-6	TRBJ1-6	TGTGCCAGCACCAGGGACCCTAATTCACCCCTCCACTTT	CASTRDPNSPLHF
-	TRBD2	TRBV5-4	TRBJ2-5	TGTGCCAGCAGCGAGGGACTAGCGGGAGGGCTGACCCAGTACTTC	CASSEGLAGGLTQYF
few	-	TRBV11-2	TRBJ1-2	TGTGCCAGCAGCTCTCTTCGGCTTTTCCGGGGGAGATATGGCTACACCTTC	CASSSLRLFRGRYGYTF
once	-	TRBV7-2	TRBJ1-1	TGTGCCAGCAGCTTAGGGGGGGCAGGAGAAGCTTTCTTT	CASSLGGAGEAFF
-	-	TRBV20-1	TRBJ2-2	TGCAGTGTAAGCACCGGGGAGCTGTTTTTT	CSVSTGELFF
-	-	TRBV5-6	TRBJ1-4	TGTGCCAGCAGCCTGCAGGGAACTAATGAAAAACTGTTTTTT	CASSLQGTNEKLFF
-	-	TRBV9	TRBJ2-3	TGTGCCAGCAGCGTCAGAGATACGCAGTATTTT	CASSVRDTQYF
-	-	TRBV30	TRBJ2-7	TGTGCCTGGACAGGAGGGGCCAGCTCCTACGAGCAGTACTTC	CAWTGGASSYEQYF
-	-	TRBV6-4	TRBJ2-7	TGTGCCAGCAGTGAAAGCCGCGAGCAGTACTTC	CASSESREQYF
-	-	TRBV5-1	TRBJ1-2	TGCGCCAGCAGCTTCGAGACCTCAGGCTATGGCTACACCTTC	CASSFETSGYGYTF
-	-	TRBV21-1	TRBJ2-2	TGTGCCAGCAGCCCCCGAAGGCCCGCCGGGGAGCTGTTTTTT	CASSPRRPAGELFF
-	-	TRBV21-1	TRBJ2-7	TGTGCCAGCAGCAAAGCTGCCGGGCCCCCTCCCGGATCCTACGAGCAGTACTTC	CASSKAAGPPPGSYEQYF
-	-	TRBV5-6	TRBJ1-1	TGTGCCAGCAGCTTGGCTCCGGGAGGGGCCACTGAAGCTTTCTTT	CASSLAPGGATEAFF
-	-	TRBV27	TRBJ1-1	TGTGCCAGCAGTTCCACTTTAGGGGGGCCCGTGAACACTGAAGCTTTCTTT	CASSSTLGGPVNTEAFF
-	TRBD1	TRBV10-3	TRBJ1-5	TGTGCCACCAGACAGGGGGCGTCGAGCAATCAGCCCCAGCATTTT	CATRQGASSNQPQHF
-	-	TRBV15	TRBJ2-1	TGTGCCACCAGCAGAGATCTTTCTTTAAGTAGCGGTCCTGTCTTC	CATSRDLSLSSGPVF
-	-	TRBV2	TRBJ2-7	TGTGCCAGTGACCGGAGCTACGAGCAGTACTTC	CASDRSYEQYF
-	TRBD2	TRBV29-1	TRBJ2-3	TGCAGCGTTGATGGGACTAGCGGGGGCACAGATACGCAGTATTTT	CSVDGTSGGTDTQYF
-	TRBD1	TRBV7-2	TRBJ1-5	TGTGCCAGCAGCGGTACAGGGGGGTTTCAGCCCCAGCATTTT	CASSGTGGFQPQHF
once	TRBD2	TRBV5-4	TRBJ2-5	TGTGCCAGCAGCACGGGACTAGTGGCAACGACCCAGTACTTC	CASSTGLVATTQYF
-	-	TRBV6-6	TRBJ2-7	TGTGCCAGCAGTTCCTCGCGACAGGCATATTCCTACGAGCAGTACTTC	CASSSSRQAYSYEQYF
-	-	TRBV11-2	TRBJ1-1	TGTGCCACTCGGGGGTTTGAAGCTTTCTTT	CATRGFEAFF
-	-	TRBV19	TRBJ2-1	TGTGCCAGTAGTACTGGGATATACAATGAGCAGTTCTTC	CASSTGIYNEQFF
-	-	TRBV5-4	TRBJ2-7	TGTGCCAGCAGCTCGGTCGGCACCTACGAGCAGTACTTC	CASSSVGTYEQYF
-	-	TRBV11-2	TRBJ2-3	TGTGCCAGCAGCCCCGACACCACAGGGAACACAGATACGCAGTATTTT	CASSPDTTGNTDTQYF
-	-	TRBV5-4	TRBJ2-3	TGTGCCAGCAGCTTGGGTCTGGATCGTCGCACAGATACGCAGTATTTT	CASSLGLDRRTDTQYF
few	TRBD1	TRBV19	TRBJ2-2	TGTGCCAGTAGAGGACAGGGGGCAACCGGGGAGCTGTTTTTT	CASRGQGATGELFF
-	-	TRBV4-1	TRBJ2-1	TGCGCCAGCAGCCCTAGGCATAGCTCAAATGAGCAGTTCTTC	CASSPRHSSNEQFF
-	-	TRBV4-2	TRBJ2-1	TGTGCCAGCAGCCAAGATTTGGGACAGGGCAATAGCGGGAGTGACAATGAGCAGTTCTTC	CASSQDLGQGNSGSDNEQFF
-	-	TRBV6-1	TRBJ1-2	TGTGCCAGCGATACGGGGATCTATGGCTACACCTTC	CASDTGIYGYTF